The T cell receptor beta chain described here comes from a study of shared clonotypes between healthy human individuals. The CDR3 spans 18 residues. Trimming removed 1 base from V and 4 bases from J; junction bases left unmatched: 13. Germline assignment: CDR1 MDHEN and CDR2 SYDVKM. The protocol was immunoSEQ multiplex PCR, while the TCRdb copy is restricted to in-frame clones and leaves out a portion. The data contain 950,000 to 1,200,000 clones, roughly 80% of them seen just once; the ten biggest clones take up 0.89%. This chain links TRBV28 with TRBJ2-1; TRBD2 agrees at 7 bases. The sequence came from a man aged 18 to 29 in good health. Some clones in this sample may be carry-over from other donors' samples. Sequenced input: memory CD4+ T cells from PBMCs. The subset denotes: CD45RA-negative fraction. Here the CDR3 DNA reads TGTGCCAGCAGTTTATTGACTACGGGCGGACTAGTTTACAATGAGCAGTTCTTC. Residues: CASSLLTTGGLVYNEQFF. The full variable domain, in which reference TRBV28 and TRBJ2-1 provide the parts outside the CDR3, is DVKVTQSSRYLVKRTGEKVFLECVQDMDHENMFWYRQDPGLGLRLIYFSYDVKMKEKGDIPEGYSVSREKKERFSLILESASTNQTSMYLCASSLLTTGGLVYNEQFFGPGTRLTVL.